The clone carrying this T cell receptor beta chain was observed many times. Its antigen remains unidentified. This specimen comes from a study of Graves' ophthalmopathy and Graves' hyperthyroidism. Study-wide results and caveats: A roughly 81% specificity and around 88% sensitivity were achieved by a 13-signature model that separated ophthalmopathy from stable hyperthyroidism.

Recruitment covered hyperthyroidism patients aged 18 to 65 whose new diagnosis was of under 2 months' duration. Beta-chain TCR CDR3 regions were amplified from RNA transcripts. Second-round multiplex PCR came after a first-round RT-PCR that employed HTBI primers. TCRdb re-analysed the multiplex PCR reads in MiXCR, keeping a single row per CDR3 protein. The sample consists of over a million distinct CDR3 sequences, about two fifths of them appearing once. This TCR was sampled from an adult man with Graves' hyperthyroidism. The source material was peripheral blood or thyroid tissue (not recorded which).

Written as DNA, the CDR3 is TGTGCCAGCAGCCACCCGAACACCGGGGAGCTGTTTTTT. It translates to CASSHPNTGELFF. The chain combines TRBV14 with TRBJ2-2; D not resolved. Between the trimmed V and J ends, which lost 3 bases and 0 bases, there was a span of 2 bases. The CDR3 length is 13 residues. CDR1 SGHDN and CDR2 FVKESK come from the germline V gene.